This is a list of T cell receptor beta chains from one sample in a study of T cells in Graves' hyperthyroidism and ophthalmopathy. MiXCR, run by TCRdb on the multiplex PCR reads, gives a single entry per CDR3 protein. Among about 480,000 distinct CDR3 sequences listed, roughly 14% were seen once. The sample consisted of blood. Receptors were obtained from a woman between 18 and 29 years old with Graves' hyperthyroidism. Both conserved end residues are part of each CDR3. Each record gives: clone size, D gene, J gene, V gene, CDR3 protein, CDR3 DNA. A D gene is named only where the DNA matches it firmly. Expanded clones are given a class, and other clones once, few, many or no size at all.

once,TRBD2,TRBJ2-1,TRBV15,CATHLGGSSYNEQFF,TGTGCCACCCACCTTGGCGGGAGCTCCTACAATGAGCAGTTCTTC
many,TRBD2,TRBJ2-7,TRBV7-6,CASSFVAGEGYEQYF,TGTGCCAGCAGCTTCGTAGCGGGAGAGGGCTACGAGCAGTACTTC
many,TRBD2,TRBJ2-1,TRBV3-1,CASSPPAGAFNEQFF,TGTGCCAGCAGCCCTCCAGCGGGAGCGTTCAATGAGCAGTTCTTC
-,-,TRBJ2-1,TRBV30,CAWRGGGRTYNEQFF,TGTGCCTGGAGGGGGGGCGGGAGAACCTACAATGAGCAGTTCTTC
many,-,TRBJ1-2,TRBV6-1,CASSQGGDYGYTF,TGTGCCAGCAGCCAAGGGGGGGACTATGGCTACACCTTC
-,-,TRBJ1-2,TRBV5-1,CASSSDTSNYGYTF,TGCGCCAGCAGCTCAGACACTTCTAACTATGGCTACACCTTC
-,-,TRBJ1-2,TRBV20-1,CSARDVVGGQTSNYGYTF,TGCAGTGCTAGAGATGTTGTGGGCGGGCAGACCTCTAACTATGGCTACACCTTC
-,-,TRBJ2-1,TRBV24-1,CATSDLWRGGNEQFF,TGTGCCACCAGTGATTTGTGGAGGGGAGGCAATGAGCAGTTCTTC
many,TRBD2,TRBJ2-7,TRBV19,CASRAARTSGMREQYF,TGTGCCAGTAGAGCCGCCCGGACTAGCGGGATGCGGGAGCAGTACTTC
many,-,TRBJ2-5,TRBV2,CASSEVGEETQYF,TGTGCCAGCAGTGAAGTGGGGGAAGAGACCCAGTACTTC
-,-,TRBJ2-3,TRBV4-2,CASSVDRESYTDTQYF,TGTGCCAGCAGCGTCGACAGAGAGTCCTACACAGATACGCAGTATTTT
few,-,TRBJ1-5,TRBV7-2,CASSLYGGNQPQHF,TGTGCCAGCAGTTTATATGGGGGCAATCAGCCCCAGCATTTT
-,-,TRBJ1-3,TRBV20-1,CSAREGYFGLGNTIYF,TGCAGTGCTAGAGAAGGCTATTTTGGACTCGGAAACACCATATATTTT
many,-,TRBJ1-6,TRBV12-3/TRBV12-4,CASSKDSPLHF,TGTGCCAGCAGTAAGGATTCACCCCTCCACTTT
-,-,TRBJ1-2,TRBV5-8,CASSLVHPNGYTF,TGTGCCAGCAGCTTGGTGCATCCAAATGGCTACACCTTC
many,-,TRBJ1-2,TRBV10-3,CAISAGRTNYGYTF,TGTGCCATCAGTGCGGGCAGGACCAACTATGGCTACACCTTC
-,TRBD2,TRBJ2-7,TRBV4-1,CASSQVAGNKNEQYF,TGCGCCAGCAGCCAAGTAGCGGGAAATAAAAACGAGCAGTACTTC
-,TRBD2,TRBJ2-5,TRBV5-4,CASSSGLAQGETQYF,TGTGCCAGCAGCTCTGGACTAGCTCAGGGAGAGACCCAGTACTTC
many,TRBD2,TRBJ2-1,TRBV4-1,CASSQDPLAAKEQFF,TGCGCCAGCAGCCAAGATCCACTAGCGGCGAAGGAGCAGTTCTTC
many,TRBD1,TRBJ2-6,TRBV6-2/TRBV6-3,CASTPGTGPSGANVLTF,TGTGCCAGCACCCCCGGGACAGGTCCCTCTGGGGCCAACGTCCTGACTTTC